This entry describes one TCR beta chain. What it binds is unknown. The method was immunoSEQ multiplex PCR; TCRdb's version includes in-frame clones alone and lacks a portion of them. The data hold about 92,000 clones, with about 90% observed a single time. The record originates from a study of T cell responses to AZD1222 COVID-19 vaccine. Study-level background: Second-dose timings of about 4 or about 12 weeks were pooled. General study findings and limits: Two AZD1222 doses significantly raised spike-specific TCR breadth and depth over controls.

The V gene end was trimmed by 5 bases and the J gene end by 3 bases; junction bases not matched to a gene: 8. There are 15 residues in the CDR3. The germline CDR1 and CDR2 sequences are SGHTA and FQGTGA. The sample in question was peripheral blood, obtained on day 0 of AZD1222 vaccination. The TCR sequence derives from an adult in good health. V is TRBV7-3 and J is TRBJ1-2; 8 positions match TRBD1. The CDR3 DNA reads TGTGCCAGCAGCCTGAGACAGGGGACCTACTATGGCTACACCTTC. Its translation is CASSLRQGTYYGYTF.